This T cell receptor beta chain was obtained from a study of OX40 agonist ivuxolimab in advanced cancers. Turning to the study itself: Among those treated, three patients had partial responses, one with hepatocellular carcinoma and two with cutaneous melanoma. Study-level points and caveats: Expanded peripheral T cells had an undetermined antigen specificity. Those patients achieving a partial response at 0.1-3.0 mg/kg showed among the lowest clonal expansion.

V lost 0 bases to trimming and J lost 1 base, with 9 bases between them. The CDR3 sequence is 15 residues long. CDR1 and CDR2 from the germline V gene are MNHEY and SVGAGI. The repertoire was sequenced with immunoSEQ multiplex PCR; TCRdb's copy has only in-frame clones and lacks some. Of under 100,000 clones in the sample, approximately 90% are singletons; the top ten hold approximately 0.56%. As concerns this clone: The target antigen is unknown.

This sequence originates from an adult with an advanced solid tumor such as melanoma, head and neck, liver or kidney cancer. Source: CD4+ or CD8+ T cells sorted from blood, taken in a trial of the OX40 agonist ivuxolimab. The rearrangement links TRBV6-5 to TRBJ1-1; possible D gene TRBD1, 5 bases. CDR3 loop: CASSYSGLPNTEAFF. Here the CDR3 DNA reads TGTGCCAGCAGTTACTCGGGGCTACCGAACACTGAAGCTTTCTTT.